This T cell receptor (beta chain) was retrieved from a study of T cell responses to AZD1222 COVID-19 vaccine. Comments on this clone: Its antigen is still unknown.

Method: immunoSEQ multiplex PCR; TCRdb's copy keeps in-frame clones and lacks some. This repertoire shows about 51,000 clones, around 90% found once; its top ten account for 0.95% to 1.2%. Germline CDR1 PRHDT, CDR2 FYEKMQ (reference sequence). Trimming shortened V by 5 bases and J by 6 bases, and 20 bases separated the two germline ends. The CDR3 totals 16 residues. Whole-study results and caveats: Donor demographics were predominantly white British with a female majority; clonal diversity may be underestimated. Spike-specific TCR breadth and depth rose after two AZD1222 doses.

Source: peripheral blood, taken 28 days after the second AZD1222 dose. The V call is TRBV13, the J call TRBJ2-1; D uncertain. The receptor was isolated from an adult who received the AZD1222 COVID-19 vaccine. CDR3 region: CASSRSIGGSANEQFF. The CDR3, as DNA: TGTGCCAGCAGCCGCTCTATAGGCGGATCGGCCAATGAGCAGTTCTTC. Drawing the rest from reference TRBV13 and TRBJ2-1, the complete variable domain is AAGVIQSPRHLIKEKRETATLKCYPIPRHDTVYWYQQGPGQDPQFLISFYEKMQSDKGSIPDRFSAQQFSDYHSELNMSSLELGDSALYFCASSRSIGGSANEQFFGPGTRLTVL.